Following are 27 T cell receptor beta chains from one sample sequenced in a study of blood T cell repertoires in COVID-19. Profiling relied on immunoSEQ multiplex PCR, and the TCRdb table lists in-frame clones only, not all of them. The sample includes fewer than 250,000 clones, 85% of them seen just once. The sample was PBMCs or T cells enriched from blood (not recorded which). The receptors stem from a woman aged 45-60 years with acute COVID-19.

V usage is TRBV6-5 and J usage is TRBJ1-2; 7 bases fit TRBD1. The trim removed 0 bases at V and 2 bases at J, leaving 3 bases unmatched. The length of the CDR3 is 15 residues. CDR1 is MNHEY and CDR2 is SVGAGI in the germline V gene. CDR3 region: CASSYSGTANYGYTF. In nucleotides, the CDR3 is TGTGCCAGCAGTTACTCCGGGACAGCCAACTATGGCTACACCTTC.

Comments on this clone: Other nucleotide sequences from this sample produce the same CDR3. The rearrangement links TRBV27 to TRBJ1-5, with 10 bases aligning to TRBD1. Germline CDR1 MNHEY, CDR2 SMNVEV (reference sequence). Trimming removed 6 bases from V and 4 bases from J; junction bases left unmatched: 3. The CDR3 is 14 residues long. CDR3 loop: CASSPDRGNQPQHF. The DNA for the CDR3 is TGTGCCAGCAGCCCGGACAGGGGGAATCAGCCCCAGCATTTT.

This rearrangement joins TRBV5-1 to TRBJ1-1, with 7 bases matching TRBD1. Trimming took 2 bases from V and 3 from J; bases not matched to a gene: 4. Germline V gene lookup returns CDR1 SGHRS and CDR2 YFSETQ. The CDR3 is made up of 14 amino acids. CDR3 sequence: CASSFPGQDTEAFF. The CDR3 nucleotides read TGCGCCAGCAGCTTCCCCGGACAGGACACTGAAGCTTTCTTT.

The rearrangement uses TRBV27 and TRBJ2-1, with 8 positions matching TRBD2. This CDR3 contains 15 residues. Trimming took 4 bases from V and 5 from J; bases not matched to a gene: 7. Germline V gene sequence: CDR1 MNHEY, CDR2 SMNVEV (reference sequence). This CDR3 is CASSSAGGGHNEQFF. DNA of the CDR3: TGTGCCAGCAGTTCGGCGGGGGGCGGCCACAATGAGCAGTTCTTC.

CDR3 sequence: CASSLARGQNYGYTF. As DNA, the CDR3 is TGTGCCAGCAGCTTAGCCAGGGGGCAAAACTATGGCTACACCTTC. The V gene is TRBV7-9, the J gene TRBJ1-2; 8 bases fit TRBD1. After removal of 0 bases from V and 2 bases from J, the junction contained 2 bases not matched to a gene. The germline V gene encodes CDR1 SEHNR and CDR2 FQNEAQ (reference sequence). CDR3 size: 15 residues. Full variable domain (remainder filled in from reference TRBV7-9 and TRBJ1-2): DTGVSQNPRHKITKRGQNVTFRCDPISEHNRLYWYRQTLGQGPEFLTYFQNEAQLEKSRLLSDRFSAERPKGSFSTLEIQRTEQGDSAMYLCASSLARGQNYGYTFGSGTRLTVV.

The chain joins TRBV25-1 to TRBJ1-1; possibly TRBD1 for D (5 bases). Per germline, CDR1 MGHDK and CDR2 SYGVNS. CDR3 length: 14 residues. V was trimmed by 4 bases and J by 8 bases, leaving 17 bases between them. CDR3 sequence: CASSVGGSREEAFF. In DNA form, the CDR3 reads TGTGCCAGCAGTGTTGGGGGGAGCAGGGAGGAAGCTTTCTTT.

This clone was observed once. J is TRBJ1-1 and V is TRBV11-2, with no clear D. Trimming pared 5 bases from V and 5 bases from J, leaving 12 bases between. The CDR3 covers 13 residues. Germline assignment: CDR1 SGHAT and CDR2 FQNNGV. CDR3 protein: CASSTSIRTEAFF. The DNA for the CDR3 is TGTGCCAGCAGCACGAGCATTCGGACTGAAGCTTTCTTT.

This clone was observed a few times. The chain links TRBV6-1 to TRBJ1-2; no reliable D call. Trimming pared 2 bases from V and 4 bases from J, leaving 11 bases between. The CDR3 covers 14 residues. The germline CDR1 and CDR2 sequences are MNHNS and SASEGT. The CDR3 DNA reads TGTGCCAGCAGTGAAAGAGGAAACATCTATGGCTACACCTTC. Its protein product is CASSERGNIYGYTF.

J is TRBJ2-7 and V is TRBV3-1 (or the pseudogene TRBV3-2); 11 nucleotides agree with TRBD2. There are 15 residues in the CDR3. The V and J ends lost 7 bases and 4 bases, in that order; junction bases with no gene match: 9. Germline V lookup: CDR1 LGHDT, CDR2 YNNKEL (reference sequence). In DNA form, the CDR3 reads TGTGCCAGCACCCTCGGGGCTAGCGGGGGGTACGAGCAGTACTTC. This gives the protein CASTLGASGGYEQYF.

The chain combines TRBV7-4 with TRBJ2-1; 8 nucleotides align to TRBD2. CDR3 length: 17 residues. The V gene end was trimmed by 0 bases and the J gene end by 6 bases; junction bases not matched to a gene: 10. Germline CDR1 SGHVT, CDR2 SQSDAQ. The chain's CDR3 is CASSLALGSGAFNEQFF. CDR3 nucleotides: TGTGCCAGCAGCTTAGCGCTAGGTAGCGGGGCTTTCAATGAGCAGTTCTTC.

CDR3 in amino acids: CASLQRGYNEQFF. In DNA form, the CDR3 reads TGCGCCAGCCTCCAGCGGGGGTACAATGAGCAGTTCTTC. The V call is TRBV10-2, the J call TRBJ2-1; 8 bases agree with TRBD2. Unmatched junction bases numbered 4, after V lost 8 bases and J lost 4 bases. The length of the CDR3 is 13 residues. Germline V gene data show CDR1 as WSHSY and CDR2 as SAAADI.

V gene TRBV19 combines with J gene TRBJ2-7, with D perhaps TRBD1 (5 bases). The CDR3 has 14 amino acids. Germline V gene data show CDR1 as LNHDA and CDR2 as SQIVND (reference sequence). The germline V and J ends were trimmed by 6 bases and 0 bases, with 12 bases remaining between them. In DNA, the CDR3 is TGTGCCAGTAGCCCGACAGCCTACTCCTACGAGCAGTACTTC. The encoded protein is CASSPTAYSYEQYF.

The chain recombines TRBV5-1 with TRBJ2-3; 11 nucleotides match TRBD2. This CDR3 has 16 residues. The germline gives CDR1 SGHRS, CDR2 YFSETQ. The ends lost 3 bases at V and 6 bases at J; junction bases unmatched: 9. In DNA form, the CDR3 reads TGCGCCAGCAGCTCTGGGCTAGCGGGAGGATCGGATACGCAGTATTTT. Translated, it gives CASSSGLAGGSDTQYF.

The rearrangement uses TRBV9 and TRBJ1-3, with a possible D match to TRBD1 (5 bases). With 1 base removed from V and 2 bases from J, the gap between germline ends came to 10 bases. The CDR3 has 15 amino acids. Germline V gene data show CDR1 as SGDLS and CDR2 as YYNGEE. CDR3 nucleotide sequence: TGTGCCAGCAGCGTAAATGCAGGGACTGGAAACACCATATATTTT. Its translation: CASSVNAGTGNTIYF.

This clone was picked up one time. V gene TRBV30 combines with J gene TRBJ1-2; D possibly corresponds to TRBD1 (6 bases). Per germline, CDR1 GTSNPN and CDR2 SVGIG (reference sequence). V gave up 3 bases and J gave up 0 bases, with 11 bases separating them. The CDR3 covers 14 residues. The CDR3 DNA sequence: TGTGCCTGGAGCGGACAGCTAACTAACTATGGCTACACCTTC. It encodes CAWSGQLTNYGYTF. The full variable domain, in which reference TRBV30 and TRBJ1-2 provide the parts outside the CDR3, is SQTIHQWPATLVQPVGSPLSLECTVEGTSNPNLYWYRQAAGRGLQLLFYSVGIGQISSEVPQNLSASRPQDRQFILSSKKLLLSDSGFYLCAWSGQLTNYGYTFGSGTRLTVV.

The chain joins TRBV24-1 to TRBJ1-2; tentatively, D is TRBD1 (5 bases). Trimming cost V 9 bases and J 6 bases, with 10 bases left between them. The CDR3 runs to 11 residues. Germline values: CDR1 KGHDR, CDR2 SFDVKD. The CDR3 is CATQGADGYTF. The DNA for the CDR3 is TGTGCCACCCAAGGGGCGGATGGCTACACCTTC.

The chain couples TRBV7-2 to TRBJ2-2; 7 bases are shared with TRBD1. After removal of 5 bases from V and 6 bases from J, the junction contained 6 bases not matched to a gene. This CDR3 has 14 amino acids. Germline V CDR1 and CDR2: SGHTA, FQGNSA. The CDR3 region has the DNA TGTGCCAGCAGCGTCCGACAGGGTCCCGGGGAGCTGTTTTTT. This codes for CASSVRQGPGELFF. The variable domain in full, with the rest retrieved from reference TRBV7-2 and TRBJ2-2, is GAGVSQSPSNKVTEKGKDVELRCDPISGHTALYWYRQSLGQGLEFLIYFQGNSAPDKSGLPSDRFSAERTGGSVSTLTIQRTQQEDSAVYLCASSVRQGPGELFFGEGSRLTVL.

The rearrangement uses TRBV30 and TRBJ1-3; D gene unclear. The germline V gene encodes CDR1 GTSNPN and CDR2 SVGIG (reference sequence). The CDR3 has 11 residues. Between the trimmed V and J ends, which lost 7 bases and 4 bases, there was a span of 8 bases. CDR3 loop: CALFQGNTIYF. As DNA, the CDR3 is TGTGCCTTGTTCCAAGGAAACACCATATATTTT.

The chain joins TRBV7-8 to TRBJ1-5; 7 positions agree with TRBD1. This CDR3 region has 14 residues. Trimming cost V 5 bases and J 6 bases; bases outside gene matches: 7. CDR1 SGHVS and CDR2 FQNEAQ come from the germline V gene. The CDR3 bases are TGTGCCAGCAGCCCCAGGGGGGTGGGTCAGCCCCAGCATTTT. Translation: CASSPRGVGQPQHF.

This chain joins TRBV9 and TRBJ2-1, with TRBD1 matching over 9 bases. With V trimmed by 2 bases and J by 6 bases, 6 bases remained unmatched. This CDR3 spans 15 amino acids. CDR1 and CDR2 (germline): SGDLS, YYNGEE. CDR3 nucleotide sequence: TGTGCCAGCAGCGTGGACAGGGGTTCGTTCAATGAGCAGTTCTTC. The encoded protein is CASSVDRGSFNEQFF. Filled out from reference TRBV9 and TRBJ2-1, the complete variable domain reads DSGVTQTPKHLITATGQRVTLRCSPRSGDLSVYWYQQSLDQGLQFLIQYYNGEERAKGNILERFSAQQFPDLHSELNLSSLELGDSALYFCASSVDRGSFNEQFFGPGTRLTVL.

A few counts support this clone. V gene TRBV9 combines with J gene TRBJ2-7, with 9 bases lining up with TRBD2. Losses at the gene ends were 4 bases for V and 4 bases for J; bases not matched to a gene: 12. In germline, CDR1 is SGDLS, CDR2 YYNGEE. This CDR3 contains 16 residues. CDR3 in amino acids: CASSSRGSGGSYEQYF. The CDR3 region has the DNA TGTGCCAGCAGCTCACGGGGTAGCGGGGGTTCTTACGAGCAGTACTTC.

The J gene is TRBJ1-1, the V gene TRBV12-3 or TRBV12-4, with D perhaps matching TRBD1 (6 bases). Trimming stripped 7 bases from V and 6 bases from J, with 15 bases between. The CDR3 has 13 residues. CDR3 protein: CASKTQGFAEAFF. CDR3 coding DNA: TGTGCCAGCAAGACTCAGGGGTTCGCTGAAGCTTTCTTT.

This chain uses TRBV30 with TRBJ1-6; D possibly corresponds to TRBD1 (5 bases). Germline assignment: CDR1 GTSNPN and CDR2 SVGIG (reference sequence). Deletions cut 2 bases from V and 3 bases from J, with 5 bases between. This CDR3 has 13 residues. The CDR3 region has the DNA TGTGCCTGGAGTCAGGGCTATAATTCACCCCTCCACTTT. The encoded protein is CAWSQGYNSPLHF.

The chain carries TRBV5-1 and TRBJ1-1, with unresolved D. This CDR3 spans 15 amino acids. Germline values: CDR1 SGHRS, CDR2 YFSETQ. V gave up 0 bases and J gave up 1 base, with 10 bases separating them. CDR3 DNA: TGCGCCAGCAGCTTGGAATCGTTTAGGAACACTGAAGCTTTCTTT. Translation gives CASSLESFRNTEAFF.

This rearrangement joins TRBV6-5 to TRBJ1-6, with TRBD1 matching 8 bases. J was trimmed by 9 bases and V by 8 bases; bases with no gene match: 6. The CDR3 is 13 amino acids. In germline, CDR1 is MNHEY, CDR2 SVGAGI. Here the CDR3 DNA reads TGTGCCAGCTACTTCGACAGGGGTTCACCCCTCCACTTT. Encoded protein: CASYFDRGSPLHF.

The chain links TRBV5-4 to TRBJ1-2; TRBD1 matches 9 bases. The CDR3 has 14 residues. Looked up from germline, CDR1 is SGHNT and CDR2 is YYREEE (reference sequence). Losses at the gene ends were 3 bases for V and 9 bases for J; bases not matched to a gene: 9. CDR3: CASSSRQGVASYTF. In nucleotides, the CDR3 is TGTGCCAGCAGCTCCCGACAGGGGGTCGCGAGCTACACCTTC. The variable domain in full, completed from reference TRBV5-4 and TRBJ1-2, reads ETGVTQSPTHLIKTRGQQVTLRCSSQSGHNTVSWYQQALGQGPQFIFQYYREEENGRGNFPPRFSGLQFPNYSSELNVNALELDDSALYLCASSSRQGVASYTFGSGTRLTVV.

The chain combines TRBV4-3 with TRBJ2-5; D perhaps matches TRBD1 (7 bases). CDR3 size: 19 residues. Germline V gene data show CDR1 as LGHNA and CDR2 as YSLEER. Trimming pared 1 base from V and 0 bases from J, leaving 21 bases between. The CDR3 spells CASSQGGVGGTVHQETQYF. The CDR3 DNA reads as TGCGCCAGCAGCCAAGGAGGGGTAGGGGGGACAGTACACCAAGAGACCCAGTACTTC.